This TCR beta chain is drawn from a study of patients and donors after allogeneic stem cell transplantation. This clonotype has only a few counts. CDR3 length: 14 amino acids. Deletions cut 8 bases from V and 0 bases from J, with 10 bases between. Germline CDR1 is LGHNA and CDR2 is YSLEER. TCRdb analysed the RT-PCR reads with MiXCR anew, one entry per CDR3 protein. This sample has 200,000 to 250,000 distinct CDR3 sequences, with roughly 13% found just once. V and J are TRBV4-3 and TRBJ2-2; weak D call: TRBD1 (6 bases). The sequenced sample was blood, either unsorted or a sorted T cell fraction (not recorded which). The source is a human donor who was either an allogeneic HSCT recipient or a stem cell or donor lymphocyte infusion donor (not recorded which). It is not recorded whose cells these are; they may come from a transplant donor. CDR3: CASRGHSNTGELFF. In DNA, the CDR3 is TGCGCCAGCCGGGGACACTCGAACACCGGGGAGCTGTTTTTT.